This passage covers 28 T cell receptor beta chains from one sample sequenced in a study of shared clonotypes between healthy human individuals. The protocol was immunoSEQ multiplex PCR, while the TCRdb copy is restricted to in-frame clones and leaves out a portion. This table has approximately 2.5 million clones, approximately 94% appearing once. Input material: naive CD4+ T cells from PBMCs. The subset: CD45RA+ positively selected. Receptors originate from a man younger than 35 in good health. Some clones in this sample may be carry-over from other donors' samples.

J is TRBJ1-4 and V is TRBV18; a possible D gene is TRBD1 (5 bases). The CDR3 has 14 residues. The germline V and J ends were trimmed by 3 bases and 8 bases, with 13 bases remaining between them. Germline assignment: CDR1 KGHSH and CDR2 LQKENI. The CDR3 nucleotides read TGTGCCAGCTCACCGGCCGGGGGTGACGAAAAACTGTTTTTT. Translated, it gives CASSPAGGDEKLFF.

This chain links TRBV5-8 with TRBJ2-7; D gene uncertain. Germline lookup yields CDR1 SGHTS and CDR2 YDEGEE. The CDR3 consists of 16 residues. The V end lost 2 bases, the J end lost 2 bases, and 17 bases lay between the germline ends. CDR3 amino acids: CASSLTLGAAPYEQYF. CDR3 DNA sequence: TGTGCCAGCAGCTTAACCCTCGGTGCGGCACCCTACGAGCAGTACTTC.

Written as DNA, the CDR3 is TGTGCCAGCAGTCAAGGGTTAGACGAGCAGTACTTC. As protein: CASSQGLDEQYF. The chain recombines TRBV6-5 with TRBJ2-7; D is unresolved. V was shortened by 5 bases and J by 5 bases, with 10 bases between the two germline ends. CDR3 length equals 12 residues. Germline values: CDR1 MNHEY, CDR2 SVGAGI.

This clone was seen more than once but under ten times. The genes are TRBV4-3 and TRBJ1-1, with D possibly TRBD1 on 6 matching bases. Per germline, CDR1 LGHNA and CDR2 YSLEER. The CDR3 has 13 amino acids. Trimming stripped 6 bases from V and 0 bases from J, with 8 bases between. The CDR3 region is CASSDRLNTEAFF. The CDR3 DNA follows: TGCGCCAGCAGTGACAGGCTGAACACTGAAGCTTTCTTT.

The chain uses TRBV6-1 and TRBJ1-2, with no clear D. The CDR3 length is 13 residues. V lost 6 bases and J lost 4, with 12 bases in between. Germline V gene lookup returns CDR1 MNHNS and CDR2 SASEGT. The CDR3 loop is CASSLDSSYGYTF. Here the CDR3 DNA reads TGTGCCAGCAGCCTCGACTCAAGCTATGGCTACACCTTC.

The V gene is TRBV7-3, the J gene TRBJ2-5; the D gene could be TRBD1 or TRBD2 (5 bases each). Deletions cut 5 bases from V and 4 bases from J, with 17 bases between. Germline-derived CDR1 and CDR2 are SGHTA and FQGTGA. This CDR3 contains 15 residues. The CDR3 nucleotides read TGTGCCAGCAGCAAACGGGGACGGGAATCAGAGACCCAGTACTTC. Translation: CASSKRGRESETQYF. Based on the CDR3 plus reference TRBV7-3 and TRBJ2-5, the full variable domain is GAGVSQTPSNKVTEKGKYVELRCDPISGHTALYWYRQSLGQGPEFLIYFQGTGAADDSGLPNDRFFAVRPEGSVSTLKIQRTERGDSAVYLCASSKRGRESETQYFGPGTRLLVL.

The V gene is TRBV11-2, the J gene TRBJ2-7; a possible D gene is TRBD1 (6 bases). The CDR3 consists of 15 residues. Trimming took off 2 bases at V and 6 bases at J, with 17 bases between the two ends. Germline assignment: CDR1 SGHAT and CDR2 FQNNGV. The CDR3 sequence: CASSLTATGPGEQYF. The CDR3, as DNA: TGTGCCAGCAGCTTAACGGCGACAGGTCCTGGCGAGCAGTACTTC.

The chain combines TRBV7-2 with TRBJ2-3; D is unclear. The CDR3 is made up of 13 amino acids. V lost 7 bases to trimming and J lost 3 bases, with 11 bases between them. Germline CDR1 SGHTA, CDR2 FQGNSA. The CDR3 coding sequence is TGTGCCAGCACCATTACTTATACAGATACGCAGTATTTT. Protein sequence: CASTITYTDTQYF.

The V gene is TRBV5-1, the J gene TRBJ2-3, with D uncertain. With 2 bases removed from V and 1 base from J, the gap between germline ends came to 29 bases. The CDR3 contains 21 residues. The germline gives CDR1 SGHRS, CDR2 YFSETQ. The CDR3 region has the DNA TGCGCCAGCAGCTTAAAAAACCTGGGCAGCAAGATTTCCCATGGCACAGATACGCAGTATTTT. Translating it yields CASSLKNLGSKISHGTDTQYF.

The gene calls are TRBV2 and TRBJ2-3, with TRBD1 matching over 8 bases. The CDR3 has 14 residues. Trimming at V came to 6 bases and at J to 0 bases, leaving 2 bases not matched to a gene. Germline-derived CDR1 and CDR2 are SNHLY and FYNNEI. The DNA of the CDR3 is TGTGCCAGCAGGGACAGGGCTAGCACAGATACGCAGTATTTT. This gives the protein CASRDRASTDTQYF.

This clone appeared a single time. The gene calls are TRBV2 and TRBJ1-4; TRBD1 might be the D (6 bases). V lost 6 bases, J lost 8 bases, and 16 bases lay in between. This CDR3 comprises 14 residues. Germline CDR1 and CDR2: SNHLY and FYNNEI. CDR3 protein: CASSPLGRGEKLFF. The CDR3 DNA sequence: TGTGCCAGCAGCCCCTTGGGGAGGGGGGAAAAACTGTTTTTT.

The V gene is TRBV6-6, the J gene TRBJ1-5; the D is unclear. The ends were cut back, 7 bases at V and 1 base at J, with 11 bases in the middle. Germline CDR1 reads MNHNY; CDR2 reads SVGAGI (reference sequence). The CDR3 extends over 14 amino acids. In nucleotides, the CDR3 is TGTGCCAGCAACCCGACAACGAGCAATCAGCCCCAGCATTTT. It codes for CASNPTTSNQPQHF.

The chain carries TRBV9 and TRBJ1-3; weak D call: TRBD1 (5 bases). The CDR3 sequence is 16 residues long. Germline loops: CDR1 SGDLS, CDR2 YYNGEE. The V end was cut by 0 bases, the J end by 0 bases, with 10 bases between. CDR3 sequence (DNA): TGTGCCAGCAGCGTAGGGGGCGGGAGCTCTGGAAACACCATATATTTT. Residues: CASSVGGGSSGNTIYF. The full variable domain, with the rest looked up from reference TRBV9 and TRBJ1-3, is DSGVTQTPKHLITATGQRVTLRCSPRSGDLSVYWYQQSLDQGLQFLIQYYNGEERAKGNILERFSAQQFPDLHSELNLSSLELGDSALYFCASSVGGGSSGNTIYFGEGSWLTVV.

In its sample, this clone was seen a few times. Other DNA sequences of this sample code for an identical CDR3. The J gene is TRBJ1-3, the V gene TRBV6-5; possibly TRBD1 for D (5 bases). V lost 2 bases and J 0 bases, leaving 5 bases between the germline ends. The germline V gene encodes CDR1 MNHEY and CDR2 SVGAGI. This CDR3 has 14 amino acids. CDR3 nucleotide sequence: TGTGCCAGCAGTTACAGGGGCTCTGGAAACACCATATATTTT. It specifies CASSYRGSGNTIYF.

The chain uses TRBV10-3 and TRBJ2-3, with a possible D match to TRBD2 (5 bases). The CDR3 totals 15 residues. Germline-derived CDR1 and CDR2 are ENHRY and SYGVKD. Trimming shortened V by 5 bases and J by 3 bases, and 15 bases separated the two germline ends. The DNA of the CDR3 is TGTGCCATCAGTCCAGACTATCCGGGAACAGATACGCAGTATTTT. Its protein is CAISPDYPGTDTQYF.

The V and J genes are TRBV4-3 and TRBJ1-4; D is uncertain. Germline lookup yields CDR1 LGHNA and CDR2 YSLEER. This CDR3 region has 15 residues. Trimming stripped 0 bases from V and 11 bases from J, with 16 bases between. CDR3 bases: TGCGCCAGCAGCCAAGATTTCCCCGAGGTGTTGAAACTGTTTTTT. Its protein is CASSQDFPEVLKLFF.

The genes are TRBV20-1 and TRBJ1-2; the D gene is possibly TRBD1 (6 bases). The ends were cut back, 4 bases at V and 13 bases at J, with 16 bases in the middle. The length of the CDR3 is 11 residues. Germline loops: CDR1 DFQATT, CDR2 SNEGSKA (reference sequence). The CDR3 region is CSAIIPGQSTF. The DNA of the CDR3 is TGCAGTGCTATCATTCCGGGACAAAGCACCTTC.

This CDR3 reads CASGLATTGAGSTGELFF. CDR3 in DNA: TGTGCTAGTGGTTTGGCAACTACTGGGGCAGGGAGCACCGGGGAGCTGTTTTTT. The chain carries TRBV12-5 and TRBJ2-2, with D tentatively TRBD1 or TRBD2 (5 bases each). Germline lookup yields CDR1 LGHNT and CDR2 FRNRAP. The CDR3 is 18 residues long. V lost 1 base and J lost 4, with 19 bases in between.

The chain links TRBV7-2 to TRBJ2-2; 8 nucleotides match TRBD2. The CDR3 spans 15 residues. Germline V gene lookup returns CDR1 SGHTA and CDR2 FQGNSA. Trimming at V came to 5 bases and at J to 5 bases, leaving 7 bases not matched to a gene. Here the CDR3 reads CASSPSGGRTGELFF. The CDR3 DNA sequence: TGTGCCAGCAGCCCCTCGGGGGGGCGGACCGGGGAGCTGTTTTTT.

V and J are TRBV7-8 and TRBJ1-2, with D uncertain. Germline assignment: CDR1 SGHVS and CDR2 FQNEAQ. Trimming cost V 3 bases and J 2 bases, with 7 bases left between them. The CDR3 sequence is 13 residues long. This CDR3 reads CASSFPGNYGYTF. CDR3 bases: TGTGCCAGCAGCTTTCCGGGAAACTATGGCTACACCTTC.

In the case of this clone: Other DNA sequences in this sample translate to the same CDR3. The chain uses TRBV28 and TRBJ2-7; 8 bases are shared with TRBD2. After removal of 7 bases from V and 6 bases from J, the junction contained 8 bases not matched to a gene. Germline V CDR1 and CDR2: MDHEN, SYDVKM. The CDR3 is made up of 13 amino acids. The CDR3 spells CASTFGLAGEQYF. The CDR3, as DNA: TGTGCCAGCACCTTCGGACTAGCAGGCGAGCAGTACTTC.

The gene calls are TRBV7-6 and TRBJ2-7; 7 bases agree with TRBD1. After removal of 5 bases from V and 5 bases from J, the junction contained 15 bases not matched to a gene. The germline V gene has CDR1 SGHVS and CDR2 FNYEAQ. The CDR3 has 16 amino acids. The CDR3 DNA sequence: TGTGCCAGCAGCAAGCGACAGGGTTCAGGCTTGGACGAGCAGTACTTC. It is translated as CASSKRQGSGLDEQYF. The full variable domain, with the rest looked up from reference TRBV7-6 and TRBJ2-7, is GAGVSQSPRYKVTKRGQDVALRCDPISGHVSLYWYRQALGQGPEFLTYFNYEAQQDKSGLPNDRFSAERPEGSISTLTIQRTEQRDSAMYRCASSKRQGSGLDEQYFGPGTRLTVT.

This sequence joins TRBV28 and TRBJ2-1; D perhaps matches TRBD2 (5 bases). Germline-derived CDR1 and CDR2 are MDHEN and SYDVKM. Deletions cut 7 bases from V and 8 bases from J, with 12 bases between. This CDR3 spans 12 amino acids. CDR3 residues: CASKSGLYEQFF. CDR3 sequence (DNA): TGTGCCAGCAAGTCCGGACTCTATGAGCAGTTCTTC.

J is TRBJ2-7 and V is TRBV7-3, with D perhaps matching TRBD2 (6 bases). Per germline, CDR1 SGHTA and CDR2 FQGTGA. This CDR3 is built from 17 residues. The V end lost 4 bases, the J end lost 2 bases, and 21 bases lay between the germline ends. In DNA form, the CDR3 reads TGTGCCAGCAGCTCCCGGGACGCGGGAAGGGGTACCTACGAGCAGTACTTC. Protein: CASSSRDAGRGTYEQYF.

V and J are TRBV11-2 and TRBJ1-1; D gene ambiguous. This CDR3 contains 14 residues. The germline CDR1 and CDR2 sequences are SGHAT and FQNNGV. The germline V and J ends were trimmed by 1 base and 0 bases, with 6 bases remaining between them. For the CDR3, the DNA is TGTGCCAGCAGCTTAGTTGTCGTGAACACTGAAGCTTTCTTT. It encodes CASSLVVVNTEAFF.

This sequence joins TRBV7-9 and TRBJ1-1, with D uncertain. This CDR3 is 12 amino acids long. Trimming shortened V by 4 bases and J by 5 bases, and 8 bases separated the two germline ends. The germline V gene has CDR1 SEHNR and CDR2 FQNEAQ (reference sequence). The DNA for the CDR3 is TGTGCCAGCAGCTCCGCCGGAACTGAAGCTTTCTTT. This encodes CASSSAGTEAFF. Full variable domain (remainder filled in from reference TRBV7-9 and TRBJ1-1): DTGVSQNPRHKITKRGQNVTFRCDPISEHNRLYWYRQTLGQGPEFLTYFQNEAQLEKSRLLSDRFSAERPKGSFSTLEIQRTEQGDSAMYLCASSSAGTEAFFGQGTRLTVV.

The chain recombines TRBV29-1 with TRBJ1-2; no clear D. Germline values: CDR1 SQVTM, CDR2 ANQGSEA. There are 12 residues in the CDR3. V dropped 2 bases and J dropped 8 bases, with 12 bases sitting between them. CDR3 region: CSVEWDDRGYTF. CDR3 bases: TGCAGCGTTGAATGGGATGATCGGGGCTACACCTTC.

This clone has only a few counts. The sample carries other DNA sequences with the same CDR3. The chain combines TRBV5-1 with TRBJ2-3, with TRBD2 identical over 11 bases. V was clipped by 4 bases and J by 1 base; unmatched bases: 2. The CDR3 loop spans 15 amino acids. Germline V lookup: CDR1 SGHRS, CDR2 YFSETQ. The CDR3 DNA follows: TGCGCCAGCAGCCCGGGACTAGCGGGCACAGATACGCAGTATTTT. It codes for CASSPGLAGTDTQYF.